The rows below give T cell receptor beta chains drawn from one sample of a study of regulatory T cells in long-lasting Graves disease. Each CDR3 protein gets one entry after TCRdb re-called the multiplex PCR reads with MiXCR. The data contain roughly 560,000 distinct CDR3 sequences, roughly 15% of them singletons. This sample was also put to use in a study of T cells in Graves' hyperthyroidism and ophthalmopathy.

Source: peripheral blood mononuclear cells (PBMCs), taken at new diagnosis, from a patient treated with antithyroid drugs. Receptors originate from a woman aged 40 to 65 with Graves disease. Each CDR3 is given with its conserved first and last residue. Fields, in order: V gene, clone size, J gene, CDR3 length, CDR3 protein. Expanded clones are given a class, and other clones once, few, many or no size at all.

V gene: TRBV5-1; clone size: many; J gene: TRBJ1-2; CDR3 length: 13; CDR3 protein: CASSSDRVDGYTF
V gene: TRBV18; clone size: .; J gene: TRBJ1-1; CDR3 length: 15; CDR3 protein: CASRITGTGSTEAFF
V gene: TRBV7-9; clone size: few; J gene: TRBJ1-1; CDR3 length: 15; CDR3 protein: CASSSHGQGSTEAFF
V gene: TRBV5-1; clone size: many; J gene: TRBJ2-7; CDR3 length: 14; CDR3 protein: CASSSSQAVYEQYF
V gene: TRBV11-2; clone size: many; J gene: TRBJ2-6; CDR3 length: 15; CDR3 protein: CASSLHISGANVLTF
V gene: TRBV12-3/TRBV12-4; clone size: many; J gene: TRBJ1-2; CDR3 length: 13; CDR3 protein: CASSLRRLYGYTF
V gene: TRBV3-1; clone size: .; J gene: TRBJ1-4; CDR3 length: 14; CDR3 protein: CASSQDTRSLELFF
V gene: TRBV29-1; clone size: .; J gene: TRBJ2-1; CDR3 length: 14; CDR3 protein: CSVGRGGFGNEQFF
V gene: TRBV28; clone size: many; J gene: TRBJ2-7; CDR3 length: 14; CDR3 protein: CATLDRGTSYEQYF
V gene: TRBV28; clone size: many; J gene: TRBJ1-1; CDR3 length: 15; CDR3 protein: CASSPTGSGNTEAFF
V gene: TRBV6-2/TRBV6-3; clone size: .; J gene: TRBJ2-2; CDR3 length: 14; CDR3 protein: CASSAHANTGELFF
V gene: TRBV11-2; clone size: many; J gene: TRBJ2-5; CDR3 length: 13; CDR3 protein: CASTLGEQETQYF